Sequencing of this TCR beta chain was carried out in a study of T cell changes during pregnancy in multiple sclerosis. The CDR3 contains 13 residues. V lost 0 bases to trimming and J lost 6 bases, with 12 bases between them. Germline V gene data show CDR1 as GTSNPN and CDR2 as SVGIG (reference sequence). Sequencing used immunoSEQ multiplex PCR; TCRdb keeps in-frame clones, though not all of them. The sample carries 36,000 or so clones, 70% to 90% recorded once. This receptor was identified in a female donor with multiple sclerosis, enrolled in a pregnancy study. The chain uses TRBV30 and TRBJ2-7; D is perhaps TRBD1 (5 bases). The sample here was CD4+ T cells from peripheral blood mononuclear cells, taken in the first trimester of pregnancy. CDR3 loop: CAWSVLPQGEQYF. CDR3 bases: TGTGCCTGGAGTGTACTCCCCCAGGGCGAGCAGTACTTC.